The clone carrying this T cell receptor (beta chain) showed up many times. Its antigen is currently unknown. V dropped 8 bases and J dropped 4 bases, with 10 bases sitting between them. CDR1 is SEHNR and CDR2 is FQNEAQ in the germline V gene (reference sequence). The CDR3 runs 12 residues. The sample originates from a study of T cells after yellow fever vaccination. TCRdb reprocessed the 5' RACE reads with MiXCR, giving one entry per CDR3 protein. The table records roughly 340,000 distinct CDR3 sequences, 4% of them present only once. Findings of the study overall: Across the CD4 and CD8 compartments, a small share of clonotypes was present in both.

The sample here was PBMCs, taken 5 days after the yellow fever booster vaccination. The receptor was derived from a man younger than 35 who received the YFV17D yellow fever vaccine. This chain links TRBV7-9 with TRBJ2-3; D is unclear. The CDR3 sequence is CASSAGADTQYF. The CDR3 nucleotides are TGTGCCAGCTCAGCAGGCGCAGATACGCAGTATTTT.